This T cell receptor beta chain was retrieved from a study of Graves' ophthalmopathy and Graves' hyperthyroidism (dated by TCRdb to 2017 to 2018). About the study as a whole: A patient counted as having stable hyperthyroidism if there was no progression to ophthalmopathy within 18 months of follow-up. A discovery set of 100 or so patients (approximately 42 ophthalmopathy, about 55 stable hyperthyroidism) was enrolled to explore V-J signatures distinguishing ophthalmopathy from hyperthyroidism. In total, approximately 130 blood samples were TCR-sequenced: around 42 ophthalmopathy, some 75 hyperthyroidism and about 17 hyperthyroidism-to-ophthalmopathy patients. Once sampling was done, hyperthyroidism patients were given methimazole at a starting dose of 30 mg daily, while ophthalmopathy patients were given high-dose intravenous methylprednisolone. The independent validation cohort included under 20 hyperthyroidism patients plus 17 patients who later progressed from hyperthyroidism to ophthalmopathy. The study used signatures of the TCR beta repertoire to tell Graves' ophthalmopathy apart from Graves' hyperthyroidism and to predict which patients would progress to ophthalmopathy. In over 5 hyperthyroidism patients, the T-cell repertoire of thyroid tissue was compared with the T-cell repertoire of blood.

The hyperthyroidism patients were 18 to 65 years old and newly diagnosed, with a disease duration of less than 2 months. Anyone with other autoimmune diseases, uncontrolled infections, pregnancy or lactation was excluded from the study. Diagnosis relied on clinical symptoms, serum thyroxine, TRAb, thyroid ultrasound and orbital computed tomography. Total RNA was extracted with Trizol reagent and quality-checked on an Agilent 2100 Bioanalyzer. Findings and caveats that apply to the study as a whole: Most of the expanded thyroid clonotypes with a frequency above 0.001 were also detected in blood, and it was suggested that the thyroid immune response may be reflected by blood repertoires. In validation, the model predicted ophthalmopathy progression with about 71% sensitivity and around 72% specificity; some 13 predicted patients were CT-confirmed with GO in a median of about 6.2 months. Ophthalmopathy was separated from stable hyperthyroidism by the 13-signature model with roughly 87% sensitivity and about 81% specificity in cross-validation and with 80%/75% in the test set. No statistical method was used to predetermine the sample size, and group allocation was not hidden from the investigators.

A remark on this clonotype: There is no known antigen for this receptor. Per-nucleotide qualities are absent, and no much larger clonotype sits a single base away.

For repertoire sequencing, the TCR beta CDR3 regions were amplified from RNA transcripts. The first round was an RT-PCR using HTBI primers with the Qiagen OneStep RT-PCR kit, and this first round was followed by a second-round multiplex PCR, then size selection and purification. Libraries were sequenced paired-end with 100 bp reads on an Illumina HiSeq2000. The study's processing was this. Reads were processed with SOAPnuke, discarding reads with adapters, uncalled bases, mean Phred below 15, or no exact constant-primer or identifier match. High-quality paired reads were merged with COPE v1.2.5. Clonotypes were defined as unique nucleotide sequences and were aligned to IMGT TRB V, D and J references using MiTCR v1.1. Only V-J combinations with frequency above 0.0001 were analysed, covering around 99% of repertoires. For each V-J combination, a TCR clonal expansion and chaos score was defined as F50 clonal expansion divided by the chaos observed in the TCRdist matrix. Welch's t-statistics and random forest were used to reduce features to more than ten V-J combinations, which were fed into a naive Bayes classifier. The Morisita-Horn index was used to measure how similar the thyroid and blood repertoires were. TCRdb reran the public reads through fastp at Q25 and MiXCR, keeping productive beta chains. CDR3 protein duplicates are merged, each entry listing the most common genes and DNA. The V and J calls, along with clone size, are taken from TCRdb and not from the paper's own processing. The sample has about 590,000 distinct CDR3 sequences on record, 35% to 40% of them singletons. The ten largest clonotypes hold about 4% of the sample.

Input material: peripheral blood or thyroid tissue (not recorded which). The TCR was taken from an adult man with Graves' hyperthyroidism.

Here the CDR3 is given as CASSLSKPDPSQPQHF. The DNA is TGTGCCAGCAGTCTCTCGAAGCCGGACCCTAGTCAGCCCCAGCATTTT. The chain employs TRBV27 and TRBJ1-5; the D gene lacks a confident call. The germline V gene (reference sequence) provides CDR1 MNHEY and CDR2 SMNVEV. V is shortened by 5 bases, J by 6 bases, and the region joining them spans 20 bases. Including cysteine and phenylalanine, the CDR3 has 16 amino acids. The retained sequence is limited to the CDR3, 48 bases, with the frame set at the first base.